Detailed here is one TCR beta chain. The antigen remains unidentified. This entry is derived from a study of T-cell memory formation after mild COVID-19. Across the study: TCR clusters largely stayed donor specific.

CDR3 size: 14 residues. CDR1 and CDR2 (germline): DFQATT, SNEGSKA (reference sequence). The V end was cut by 2 bases, the J end by 1 base, with 11 bases between. Study results and limitations: Clones shrinking between day 15 and 85 showed a balanced CD4/CD8 split, and those that grew later tilted toward CD4+. There were some responding clones in pre-infection memory, which suggested that cross-reactive memory had joined. Researchers report contracting CD4+ clones mostly in CM and EM, with CD8+ clones in EMRA.

TCRdb processed the 5' RACE reads anew with MiXCR; each CDR3 protein has one entry. The sample consists of hundreds of thousands of distinct CDR3 sequences, 20% to 25% of them appearing once. Sequenced input: PBMCs or a T cell subset sorted from them (not recorded which). The clonotype comes from an adult woman who had mild COVID-19 (a few samples of this study predate the infection). Cell type and time point are not known. V usage is TRBV20-1 and J usage is TRBJ1-2; D not resolved. CDR3 DNA: TGCAGTGCTAGAAGATCGGGCAGTAACTATGGCTACACCTTC. This translates into CSARRSGSNYGYTF.